This T cell receptor beta chain was sequenced in a study of T cells in Graves' hyperthyroidism and ophthalmopathy. This clonotype came up many times. Trimming took 4 bases from V and 2 from J; bases not matched to a gene: 6. Germline V gene data show CDR1 as SGHRS and CDR2 as YFSETQ. This CDR3 spans 16 amino acids. Amplified regions were TCR beta CDR3 sequences from RNA transcripts. An initial round of RT-PCR targeting the TCR CDR3 relied on the HTBI primer set. TCRdb re-derived calls from the multiplex PCR reads in MiXCR, one entry per CDR3 protein. The sample carries a few hundred thousand distinct CDR3 sequences, approximately 14% recorded once. Newly diagnosed patients aged 18 to 65 had hyperthyroidism of under 2 months' duration. Uncontrolled infection, other autoimmune disease, pregnancy or lactation barred patients from enrollment.

This clonotype originated in a woman aged 25 to 39 with Graves' hyperthyroidism. Sequenced input: blood. The V and J genes are TRBV5-1 and TRBJ2-5; 12 bases are shared with TRBD2. The CDR3 sequence is CASSLRLAGDQETQYF. In nucleotides, the CDR3 is TGCGCCAGCAGCCTCCGACTAGCGGGAGATCAAGAGACCCAGTACTTC.